The 14 T cell receptor beta chains presented below share a single source sample, sequenced in a study of Ad26.COV2.S vaccination and SARS-CoV-2 variants. The assay was immunoSEQ multiplex PCR, and TCRdb's table has in-frame clones only and misses some. The sample has hundreds of thousands of clones, 70% to 90% seen once. Treatment indicated: some 19 received Ad26.COV2.S at low or high dose, single or two shots; about five received placebo; per-sample allocation not given. Specimens were obtained on day 63 following the first vaccine or placebo injection. The sequencing here drew on peripheral blood, taken in a trial of Ad26.COV2.S vaccine versus placebo. Source of these receptors: a person aged 18-60 years who received the Ad26.COV2.S COVID-19 vaccine or a placebo.

Written as DNA, the CDR3 is TGTGCCAGCAGCCAAGGATCCGAGCGAGCTTTCTTT. Its translation is CASSQGSERAFF. The chain carries TRBV3-1 (or the pseudogene TRBV3-2) and TRBJ1-1; D uncertain. CDR1 is LGHDT, CDR2 YNNKEL, per germline (reference sequence). V was clipped by 1 base and J by 10 bases, with 10 bases between them. The CDR3 is 12 amino acids.

The chain couples TRBV2 to TRBJ1-6; TRBD1 is a possible D gene (5 bases). CDR1 is SNHLY and CDR2 is FYNNEI in the germline V gene. The CDR3 is 14 amino acids. Trimming cost V 10 bases and J 10 bases, with 20 bases left between them. The CDR3 loop is CATLPRRGESPLHF. The CDR3 DNA is TGTGCCACTCTACCTCGGAGGGGTGAGTCACCCCTCCACTTT.

This clone was picked up one time. This chain connects TRBV6-5 to TRBJ2-1; no firm D call. The V gene lost 4 bases and the J gene lost 5 bases, with 9 bases spanning the gap. Looked up from germline, CDR1 is MNHEY and CDR2 is SVGAGI. The CDR3 extends over 13 amino acids. CDR3 residues: CASSSDADNEQFF. The CDR3 coding sequence is TGTGCCAGCAGTTCGGACGCAGACAATGAGCAGTTCTTC.

V gene TRBV19 combines with J gene TRBJ2-7; 10 bases are a match to TRBD2. This CDR3 comprises 18 residues. The ends lost 4 bases at V and 0 bases at J; junction bases unmatched: 12. Per germline, CDR1 LNHDA and CDR2 SQIVND (reference sequence). The CDR3 DNA sequence: TGTGCCAGTAGTACGCGAGCTAGCGGGAGCTCTAGCTCCTACGAGCAGTACTTC. Protein: CASSTRASGSSSSYEQYF.

The chain joins TRBV30 to TRBJ1-4, with D perhaps TRBD1 (5 bases). V lost 2 bases to trimming and J lost 4 bases, with 11 bases between them. This CDR3 has 14 residues. Germline CDR1 reads GTSNPN; CDR2 reads SVGIG (reference sequence). The CDR3 nucleotides read TGTGCCTGGAGTAAGGGACCGGTTAATGAAAAACTGTTTTTT. Translation gives CAWSKGPVNEKLFF. Complete variable domain (other parts from reference TRBV30 and TRBJ1-4): SQTIHQWPATLVQPVGSPLSLECTVEGTSNPNLYWYRQAAGRGLQLLFYSVGIGQISSEVPQNLSASRPQDRQFILSSKKLLLSDSGFYLCAWSKGPVNEKLFFGSGTQLSVL.

The chain links TRBV29-1 to TRBJ1-5; tentative D call: TRBD1 (5 bases). V gave up 4 bases and J gave up 1 base, with 8 bases separating them. The germline V gene has CDR1 SQVTM and CDR2 ANQGSEA. CDR3 size: 13 residues. CDR3 amino acids: CSVGDGSNQPQHF. The DNA for the CDR3 is TGCAGCGTTGGGGACGGAAGCAATCAGCCCCAGCATTTT. Based on the CDR3 plus reference TRBV29-1 and TRBJ1-5, the full variable domain is SAVISQKPSRDICQRGTSLTIQCQVDSQVTMMFWYRQQPGQSLTLIATANQGSEATYESGFVIDKFPISRPNLTFSTLTVSNMSPEDSSIYLCSVGDGSNQPQHFGDGTRLSIL.

This chain connects TRBV6-2 or TRBV6-3 to TRBJ1-5, with a weak D call TRBD1 (6 bases). CDR3 size: 14 residues. Germline assignment: CDR1 MNHEY and CDR2 SVGEGT. V gave up 2 bases and J gave up 7 bases, with 12 bases separating them. CDR3 in amino acids: CASSYQGPGQPQHF. For the CDR3, the DNA is TGTGCCAGCAGTTACCAGGGGCCGGGGCAGCCCCAGCATTTT.

V and J are TRBV7-9 and TRBJ1-5; the D is unclear. The V gene lost 1 base and the J gene lost 5 bases, with 6 bases spanning the gap. CDR1 is SEHNR, CDR2 FQNEAQ, per germline (reference sequence). The CDR3 covers 13 residues. CDR3 sequence reads: CASSLDFDQPQHF. The CDR3 coding sequence is TGTGCCAGCAGCTTAGACTTTGATCAGCCCCAGCATTTT. Using reference TRBV7-9 and TRBJ1-5 for the parts outside the CDR3, the full variable domain is DTGVSQNPRHKITKRGQNVTFRCDPISEHNRLYWYRQTLGQGPEFLTYFQNEAQLEKSRLLSDRFSAERPKGSFSTLEIQRTEQGDSAMYLCASSLDFDQPQHFGDGTRLSIL.

The J gene is TRBJ1-5, the V gene TRBV3-1 (or the pseudogene TRBV3-2); unclear D gene. With 1 base removed from V and 1 base from J, the gap between germline ends came to 11 bases. This CDR3 has 16 amino acids. Germline CDR1 reads LGHDT; CDR2 reads YNNKEL (reference sequence). CDR3 in amino acids: CASSQAPGGSNQPQHF. DNA of the CDR3: TGTGCCAGCAGCCAAGCGCCAGGAGGAAGCAATCAGCCCCAGCATTTT.

This sequence joins TRBV5-1 and TRBJ1-1, with 9 bases matching TRBD1. The germline gives CDR1 SGHRS, CDR2 YFSETQ. The V gene end was trimmed by 4 bases and the J gene end by 1 base; junction bases not matched to a gene: 5. The CDR3 has 15 amino acids. The DNA for the CDR3 is TGCGCCAGCAGCGGCGGGACAGGGCCGAACACTGAAGCTTTCTTT. Protein product: CASSGGTGPNTEAFF.

This chain uses TRBV19 with TRBJ2-4; D is perhaps TRBD1 (6 bases). Germline lookup yields CDR1 LNHDA and CDR2 SQIVND (reference sequence). This CDR3 is 14 amino acids long. The V end lost 1 base, the J end lost 8 bases, and 12 bases lay between the germline ends. CDR3 in amino acids: CASSIGRGVYIQYF. The CDR3 region has the DNA TGTGCCAGTAGTATAGGCAGGGGAGTGTACATTCAGTACTTC.

This clone came up once. This chain joins TRBV20-1 and TRBJ2-7; tentative D call: TRBD2 (5 bases). Trimming left V 3 bases short and J 1 base short, with 16 bases between. The CDR3 totals 15 residues. CDR1 is DFQATT, CDR2 SNEGSKA, per germline (reference sequence). CDR3 amino acids: CSASGEGTISYEQYF. The CDR3, as DNA: TGCAGTGCTAGTGGTGAGGGCACTATATCCTACGAGCAGTACTTC.

V and J are TRBV5-4 and TRBJ2-7; D gene ambiguous. Trimming cost V 0 bases and J 7 bases, with 20 bases left between them. The CDR3 contains 16 residues. The germline V gene has CDR1 SGHNT and CDR2 YYREEE (reference sequence). CDR3 loop: CASSLGALTQLREQYF. CDR3 coding DNA: TGTGCCAGCAGCTTGGGGGCCTTAACTCAGTTACGTGAGCAGTACTTC.

V usage is TRBV30 and J usage is TRBJ1-3, with D unclear. The length of the CDR3 is 13 residues. V shed 3 bases and J shed 0 bases, with 6 bases lying between them. Germline CDR1 GTSNPN, CDR2 SVGIG (reference sequence). The CDR3 is CAWRLASGNTIYF. CDR3 bases: TGTGCCTGGAGGCTGGCCTCTGGAAACACCATATATTTT.